Below, 8 T cell receptor beta chains from the same sample are listed, as sequenced in a study of T cell repertoires in cytomegalovirus infection. Each CDR3 protein gets one entry after TCRdb re-called the reads with MiXCR. The sample holds 800,000 to 950,000 distinct CDR3 sequences, less than 35% seen once. No antigen has been identified for these receptors. Here the sequenced sample was cultured CD8+ T cells from PBMCs, taken from culture after CMV antigen stimulation. These receptors came from a human donor in good health (CMV status not recorded). Some clones in this sample may be carry-over from other donors' samples.

The CDR3 DNA follows: TGTGCCAGCAGCCCCAACCGGGACAGGGGTATTATGAACACTGAAGCTTTCTTT. Translated, it gives CASSPNRDRGIMNTEAFF. The V gene is TRBV7-9, the J gene TRBJ1-1, with 10 positions matching TRBD1. This CDR3 comprises 18 residues. CDR1 SEHNR and CDR2 FQNEAQ come from the germline V gene (reference sequence). Germline trimming cut 5 bases from V and 0 bases from J; bases unmatched to any gene: 12.

The V call is TRBV4-3, the J call TRBJ2-3, with TRBD2 identical over 7 bases. This CDR3 has 17 amino acids. The J segment lost 3 bases and the V segment lost 1 base, leaving 10 bases of the junction unmatched. Germline CDR1 is LGHNA and CDR2 is YSLEER. The CDR3 region is CASSQGWGGFATDTQYF. The CDR3 coding sequence is TGCGCCAGCAGCCAAGGGTGGGGGGGGTTCGCGACAGATACGCAGTATTTT.

The chain uses TRBV24-1 and TRBJ2-5; D is undetermined. The V and J ends lost 0 bases and 5 bases respectively, with 3 bases between them. The CDR3 extends over 12 amino acids. Germline V CDR1 and CDR2: KGHDR, SFDVKD. As DNA, the CDR3 is TGTGCCACCAGTGATTTGATGGAGACCCAGTACTTC. This sequence encodes CATSDLMETQYF.

V gene TRBV7-6 combines with J gene TRBJ2-2; no reliable D call. Trimming took 5 bases from V and 0 from J, leaving 7 bases between them. The CDR3 loop spans 14 amino acids. Germline CDR1 is SGHVS and CDR2 is FNYEAQ. CDR3 protein: CASSPTPNTGELFF. In DNA, the CDR3 is TGTGCCAGCAGCCCCACACCGAACACCGGGGAGCTGTTTTTT.

V usage is TRBV5-6 and J usage is TRBJ1-5, with D uncertain. Germline CDR1 is SGHDT and CDR2 is YYEEEE. The V end lost 4 bases, the J end lost 0 bases, and 14 bases lay between the germline ends. The CDR3 sequence is 16 residues long. CDR3 in amino acids: CASSRSDGYSNQPQHF. The DNA of the CDR3 is TGTGCCAGCAGCAGGTCAGACGGGTATAGCAATCAGCCCCAGCATTTT.

This clonotype was seen more than once but under ten times. This sequence joins TRBV27 and TRBJ2-5; TRBD1 is a possible D gene (5 bases). This CDR3 has 12 amino acids. The V end lost 3 bases, the J end lost 10 bases, and 12 bases lay between the germline ends. Germline-derived CDR1 and CDR2 are MNHEY and SMNVEV (reference sequence). The CDR3 nucleotides are TGTGCCAGCAGTTTGCAGGGCTCCGTCCAGTACTTC. Its protein is CASSLQGSVQYF.

V is TRBV4-1 and J is TRBJ2-5; D might be TRBD1 or TRBD2, each matching 5 bases. The CDR3 extends over 15 amino acids. V gave up 3 bases and J gave up 1 base, with 12 bases separating them. CDR1 MGHRA and CDR2 YSYEKL come from the germline V gene. As DNA, the CDR3 is TGCGCCAGCAGCCAGATCGGGACCATCCAAGAGACCCAGTACTTC. It codes for CASSQIGTIQETQYF.

The chain uses TRBV20-1 and TRBJ1-1, with 7 positions matching TRBD1. In germline, CDR1 is DFQATT, CDR2 SNEGSKA (reference sequence). The J segment lost 3 bases and the V segment lost 6 bases, leaving 10 bases of the junction unmatched. The CDR3 contains 14 residues. CDR3: CSAHDRDRYTEAFF. DNA of the CDR3: TGCAGTGCGCACGACAGGGACAGATACACTGAAGCTTTCTTT.